This T cell receptor beta chain was identified during a study of blood T cell repertoires in COVID-19 (dated by TCRdb to about 2020). About the investigation overall: Collaborator samples came from the United States, Italy and Spain and covered acute and convalescent phases of COVID-19. Deeply sampled blood TCRbeta repertoires from subjects exposed to, actively infected with, or recovered from COVID-19 were included in the dataset. The samples were drawn from two sources: the first 160 participants of the ongoing ImmuneRACE study, and over 1,000 subjects contributed by 6 global collaborators. Sample metadata almost always included a de-identified subject ID, COVID-19 status, age in years and sex. Where HLA class I and class II types were available, the types were taken from metadata supplied by the sample provider, not from assay-based typing. The repertoires were made available in a free public database intended to serve as a resource for research on the immune response to SARS-CoV-2. The material from the prospective study consisted of cDNA or gDNA derived from T cells, B-cell-depleted T cells, or PBMCs.

A second Seattle source provided samples from volunteer blood donors who had recovered from COVID-19. Whole blood was collected in K2EDTA tubes by collaborating institutions according to the institutions' own protocols. Collaborator samples were shipped for TCRbeta analysis as frozen whole blood, isolated PBMCs, or DNA extracted from either sample type. Overall study outcomes, separate from this receptor: The quantity of clinical and demographic metadata differed by source and by participant and was supplied without curation.

On this clone: The specificity of this receptor is unknown. No per-base quality is available; no much larger clone lies one base away.

TCRbeta CDR3 regions were amplified from genomic DNA using the immunoSEQ Assay, a bias-controlled multiplex PCR. On the study's bioinformatics: The number of nucleated cells in each sample was estimated from the amplification of reference gene primers within the assay. To quantify the absolute abundance of each unique TCRbeta CDR3 rearrangement, sequence reads were collapsed and filtered. For each sample, productive Simpson clonality was calculated as the square root of Simpson's diversity index over productive rearrangements. The table was pulled from immuneACCESS by TCRdb, which kept in-frame rearrangements only. Such tables lose some clones; where checked, under half of the loss comes from unresolved V genes, and the rest has no known cause. D and trimming were read from the DNA, whereas the V and J calls and clone size are those reported in that table. The sample table holds about 260,000 clones, of which roughly nine tenths were seen once. Clones ranked in the top ten supply less than 5% of the sample.

The CDR3 spans 12 residues, from the cysteine through the phenylalanine. Here the CDR3 DNA is all that survives: 36 bases in frame from base 1. Trimming removed 6 bases from V and 3 bases from J, leaving 8 bases between the germline ends. From a lookup of the germline V gene (reference sequence), CDR1 and CDR2 are LNHDA and SQIVND. This TCR was recovered from a man aged 60 to 75 who had recovered from COVID-19. The sample comprised peripheral blood. This chain is built from TRBV19 and TRBJ1-2, with the D gene not confidently named. The CDR3 has the sequence CASRGSDYGYTF. The DNA sequence reads TGTGCCAGTAGGGGGAGCGACTATGGCTACACCTTC.